A selection of T cell receptor beta chains follows, all from one sample in a study of blood T cell repertoires in COVID-19. Clones were read by immunoSEQ multiplex PCR, and TCRdb kept only the in-frame ones, dropping some. Among around 350,000 clones listed, about 87% were seen once. The sample was peripheral blood. The receptors originated from a human donor in a cohort sampled during active COVID-19. The CDR3 runs from the conserved cysteine through the conserved F or W. Each record gives: V gene, clone size, J gene, D gene, CDR3 DNA, CDR3 protein. A D gene is named only where the DNA matches it firmly. Clone size is not always given. Where it is, it says once, few, many or a class for expanded clones.

V gene: TRBV5-6
clone size: NA
J gene: TRBJ2-7
D gene: TRBD1
CDR3 DNA: TGTGCCAGCAGCGCGCCGGGGACAGGACCCTACGAGCAGTACTTC
CDR3 protein: CASSAPGTGPYEQYF

V gene: TRBV30
clone size: once
J gene: TRBJ1-5
D gene: TRBD1
CDR3 DNA: TGTGCCTGGAGTCCCACGGGACAGGTCAATCAGCCCCAGCATTTT
CDR3 protein: CAWSPTGQVNQPQHF

V gene: TRBV6-4
clone size: NA
J gene: TRBJ1-1
D gene: NA
CDR3 DNA: TGTGCCAGCAGTGTTCCGGGACACGGCTGTCTTGAAGCTTTCTTT
CDR3 protein: CASSVPGHGCLEAFF

V gene: TRBV18
clone size: NA
J gene: TRBJ2-7
D gene: TRBD2
CDR3 DNA: TGTGCCAGCTCACCAACGGGGCGGGAGGAGCAGTACTTC
CDR3 protein: CASSPTGREEQYF

V gene: TRBV25-1
clone size: NA
J gene: TRBJ2-3
D gene: TRBD2
CDR3 DNA: TGTGCCAGCAGTGAGGCTAGCGGGGGGGCGGCAGATACGCAGTATTTT
CDR3 protein: CASSEASGGAADTQYF

V gene: TRBV6-6
clone size: NA
J gene: TRBJ2-1
D gene: TRBD2
CDR3 DNA: TGTGCCAGCAGTTACGGGACTAGCGCTGGTGAGCAGTTCTTC
CDR3 protein: CASSYGTSAGEQFF

V gene: TRBV3-1/TRBV3-2
clone size: NA
J gene: TRBJ1-2
D gene: TRBD1
CDR3 DNA: TGTGCCAGCAGCCGAGCCCGGACAGGACACTATGGCTACACCTTC
CDR3 protein: CASSRARTGHYGYTF

V gene: TRBV2
clone size: NA
J gene: TRBJ2-7
D gene: TRBD1
CDR3 DNA: TGTGCCAGCAGTCCGACAGGGGGGAACTACGAGCAGTACTTC
CDR3 protein: CASSPTGGNYEQYF

V gene: TRBV11-2
clone size: NA
J gene: TRBJ1-6
D gene: NA
CDR3 DNA: TGTGCCAGCAGCTTTTTGCCAAAGGGCCGGGGGTTTGTTTCACCCCTCCACTTT
CDR3 protein: CASSFLPKGRGFVSPLHF

V gene: TRBV6-5
clone size: NA
J gene: TRBJ1-4
D gene: TRBD1
CDR3 DNA: TGTGCCAGCAGCCCGACAGGGCACATTAATGAAAAACTGTTTTTT
CDR3 protein: CASSPTGHINEKLFF

V gene: TRBV7-2
clone size: NA
J gene: TRBJ2-7
D gene: NA
CDR3 DNA: TGTGCCAGCAGCTTAGGGGGGCAAGCCTACGAGCAGTACTTC
CDR3 protein: CASSLGGQAYEQYF

V gene: TRBV2
clone size: NA
J gene: TRBJ1-5
D gene: NA
CDR3 DNA: TGTGCCAGCAGTGTCCAGGGTAATAGCAATCAGCCCCAGCATTTT
CDR3 protein: CASSVQGNSNQPQHF

V gene: TRBV6-5
clone size: NA
J gene: TRBJ2-4
D gene: TRBD1
CDR3 DNA: TGTGCCAGCAGTACGGACAGGGTGGGCAAAAACATTCAGTACTTC
CDR3 protein: CASSTDRVGKNIQYF

V gene: TRBV7-3
clone size: NA
J gene: TRBJ2-1
D gene: TRBD1
CDR3 DNA: TGTGCCAGCAGTCCTACCGGGACAGGGTTGGATGAGCAGTTCTTC
CDR3 protein: CASSPTGTGLDEQFF

V gene: TRBV5-4
clone size: NA
J gene: TRBJ1-5
D gene: NA
CDR3 DNA: TGTGCCAGCAGCTTGGCAGGGGCCAATCAGCCCCAGCATTTT
CDR3 protein: CASSLAGANQPQHF

V gene: TRBV19
clone size: NA
J gene: TRBJ1-6
D gene: NA
CDR3 DNA: TGTGCCAGTAGTATGGACAGCTATAATTCACCCCTCCACTTT
CDR3 protein: CASSMDSYNSPLHF